The clone carrying this T cell receptor (beta chain) has a count of ten or more. Regarding treatment: skin biopsy from PPD injection site in Mantoux-positive individual. A UMI-containing oligonucleotide was joined by 3' ligation to the TCR cDNA template. Skin biopsies came from PPD injection sites in Mantoux-positive individuals. Cells were not sorted; total RNA input targeted about 1 to 1000 ng. This record belongs to a study of naive and memory T cell subsets. Four PCR rounds used nested alpha and beta constant region primers plus the SP2 primer. TCRdb independently ran MiXCR on the UMI-ligation and nested PCR reads; one entry per CDR3 protein. The repertoire holds tens of thousands of distinct CDR3 sequences, with 11% as singletons. V gave up 2 bases and J gave up 2 bases, with 11 bases separating them. Germline-derived CDR1 and CDR2 are MNHNS and SASEGT. The CDR3 is 15 residues long.

Sequencing was performed on skin, taken from a tuberculin skin test site. The rearrangement joins TRBV6-1 to TRBJ2-3, with D possibly TRBD2 on 6 matching bases. The clonotype was recovered from an adult in good health. CDR3 nucleotide sequence: TGTGCCAGCAGTGAATGGCGGGGAGACACAGATACGCAGTATTTT. Residues: CASSEWRGDTDTQYF.